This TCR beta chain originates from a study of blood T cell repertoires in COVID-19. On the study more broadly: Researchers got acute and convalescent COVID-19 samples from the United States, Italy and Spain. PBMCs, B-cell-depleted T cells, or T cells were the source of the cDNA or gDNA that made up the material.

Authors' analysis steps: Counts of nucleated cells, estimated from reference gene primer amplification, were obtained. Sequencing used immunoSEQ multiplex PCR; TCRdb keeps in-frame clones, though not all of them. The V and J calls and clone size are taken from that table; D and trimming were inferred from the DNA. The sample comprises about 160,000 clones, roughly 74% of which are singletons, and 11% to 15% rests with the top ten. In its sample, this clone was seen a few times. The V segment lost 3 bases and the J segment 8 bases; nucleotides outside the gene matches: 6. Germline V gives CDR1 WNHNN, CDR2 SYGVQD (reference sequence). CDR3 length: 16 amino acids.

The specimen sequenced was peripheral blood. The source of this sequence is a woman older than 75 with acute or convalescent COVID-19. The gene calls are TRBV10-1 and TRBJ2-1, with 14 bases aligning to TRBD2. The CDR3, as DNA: TGCGCCAGCAGTGACCCAGGACTAGCGGGAGGACATGAGCAGTTCTTC. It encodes CASSDPGLAGGHEQFF.